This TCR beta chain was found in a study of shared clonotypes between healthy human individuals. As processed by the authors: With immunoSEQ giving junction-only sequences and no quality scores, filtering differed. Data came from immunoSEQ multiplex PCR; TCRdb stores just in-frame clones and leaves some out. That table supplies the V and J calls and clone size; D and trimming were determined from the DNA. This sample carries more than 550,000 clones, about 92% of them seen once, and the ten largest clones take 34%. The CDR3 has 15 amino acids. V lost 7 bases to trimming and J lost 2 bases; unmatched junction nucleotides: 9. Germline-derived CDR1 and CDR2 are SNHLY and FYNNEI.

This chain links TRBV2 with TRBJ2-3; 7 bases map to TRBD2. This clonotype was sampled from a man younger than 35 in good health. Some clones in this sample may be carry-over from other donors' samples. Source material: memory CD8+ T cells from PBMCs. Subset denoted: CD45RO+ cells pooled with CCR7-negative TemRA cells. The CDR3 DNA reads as TGTGCCAGCACCGAAGGGAGGGGTAACACAGATACGCAGTATTTT. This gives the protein CASTEGRGNTDTQYF.